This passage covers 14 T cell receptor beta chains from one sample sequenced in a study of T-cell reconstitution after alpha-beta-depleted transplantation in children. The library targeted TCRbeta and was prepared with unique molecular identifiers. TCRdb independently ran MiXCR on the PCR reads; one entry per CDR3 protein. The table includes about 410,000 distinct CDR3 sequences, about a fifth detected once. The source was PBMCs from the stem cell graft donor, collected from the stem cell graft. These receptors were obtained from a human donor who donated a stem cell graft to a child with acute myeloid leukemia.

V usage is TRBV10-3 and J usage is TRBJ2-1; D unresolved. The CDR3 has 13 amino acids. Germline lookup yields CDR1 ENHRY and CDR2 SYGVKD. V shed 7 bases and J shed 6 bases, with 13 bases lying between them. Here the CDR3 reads CAITNPKGNEQFF. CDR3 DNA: TGTGCCATCACTAATCCTAAGGGCAATGAGCAGTTCTTC.

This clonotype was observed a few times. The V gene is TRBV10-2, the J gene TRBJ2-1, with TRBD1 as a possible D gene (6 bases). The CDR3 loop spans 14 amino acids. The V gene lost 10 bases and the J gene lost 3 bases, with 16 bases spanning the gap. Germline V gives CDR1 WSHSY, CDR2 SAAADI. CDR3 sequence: CATIQGLVYNEQFF. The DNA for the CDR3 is TGCGCCACCATACAGGGTTTGGTCTACAATGAGCAGTTCTTC.

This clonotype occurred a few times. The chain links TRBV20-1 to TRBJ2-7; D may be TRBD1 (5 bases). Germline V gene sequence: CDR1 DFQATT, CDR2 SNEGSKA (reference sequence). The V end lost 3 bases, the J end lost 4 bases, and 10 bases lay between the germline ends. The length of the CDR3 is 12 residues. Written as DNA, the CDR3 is TGCAGTGCTAGCCCTAAGGGGTACGAGCAGTACTTC. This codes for CSASPKGYEQYF.

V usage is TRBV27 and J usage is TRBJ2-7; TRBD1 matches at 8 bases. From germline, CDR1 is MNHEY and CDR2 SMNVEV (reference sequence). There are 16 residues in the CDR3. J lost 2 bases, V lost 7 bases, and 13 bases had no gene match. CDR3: CASTPLGARGPYEQYF. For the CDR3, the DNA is TGTGCCAGCACGCCCCTGGGCGCCAGGGGGCCCTACGAGCAGTACTTC.

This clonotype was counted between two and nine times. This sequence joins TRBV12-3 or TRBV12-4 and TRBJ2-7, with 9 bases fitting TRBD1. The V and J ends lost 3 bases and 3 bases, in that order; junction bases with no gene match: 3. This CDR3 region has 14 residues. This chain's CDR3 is CASSFGTGFYEQYF. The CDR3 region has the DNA TGTGCCAGCAGTTTCGGGACAGGGTTCTACGAGCAGTACTTC.

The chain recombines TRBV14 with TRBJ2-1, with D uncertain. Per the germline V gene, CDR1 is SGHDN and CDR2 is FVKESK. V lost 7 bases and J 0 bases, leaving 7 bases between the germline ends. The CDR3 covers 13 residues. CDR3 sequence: CASMVSSYNEQFF. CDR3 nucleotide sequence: TGTGCCAGCATGGTGAGCTCCTACAATGAGCAGTTCTTC.

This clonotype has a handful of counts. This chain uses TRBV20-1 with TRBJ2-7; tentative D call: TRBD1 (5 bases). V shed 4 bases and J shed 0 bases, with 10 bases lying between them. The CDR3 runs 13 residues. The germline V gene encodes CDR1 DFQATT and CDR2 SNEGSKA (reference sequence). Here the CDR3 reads CSAIQDSSYEQYF. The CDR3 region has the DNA TGCAGTGCTATTCAAGACAGCTCCTACGAGCAGTACTTC.

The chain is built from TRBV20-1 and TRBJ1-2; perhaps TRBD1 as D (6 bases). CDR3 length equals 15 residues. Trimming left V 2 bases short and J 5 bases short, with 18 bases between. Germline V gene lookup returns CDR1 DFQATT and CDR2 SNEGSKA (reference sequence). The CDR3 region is CSARPGTGTSYGYTF. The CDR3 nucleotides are TGCAGTGCTAGACCAGGAACAGGGACTTCTTATGGCTACACCTTC.

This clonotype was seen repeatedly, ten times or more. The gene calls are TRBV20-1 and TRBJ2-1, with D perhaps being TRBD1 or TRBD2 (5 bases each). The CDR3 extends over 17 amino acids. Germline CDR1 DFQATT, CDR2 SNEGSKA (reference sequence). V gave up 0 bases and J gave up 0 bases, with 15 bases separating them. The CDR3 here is CSAREPGPHSSYNEQFF. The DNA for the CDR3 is TGCAGTGCTAGAGAGCCGGGGCCTCATAGCTCCTACAATGAGCAGTTCTTC.

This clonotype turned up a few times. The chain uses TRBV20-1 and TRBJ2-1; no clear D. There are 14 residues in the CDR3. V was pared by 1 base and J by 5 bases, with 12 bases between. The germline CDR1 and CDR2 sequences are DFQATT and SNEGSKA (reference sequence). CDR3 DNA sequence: TGCAGTGCTAGAGGTCGACTTTTCAACAATGAGCAGTTCTTC. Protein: CSARGRLFNNEQFF.

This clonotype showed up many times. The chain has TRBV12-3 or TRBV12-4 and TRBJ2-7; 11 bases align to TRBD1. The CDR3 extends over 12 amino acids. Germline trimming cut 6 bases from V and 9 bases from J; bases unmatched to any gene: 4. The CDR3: CASRWTGGVQYF. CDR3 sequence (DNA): TGTGCCAGCAGGTGGACAGGGGGCGTGCAGTACTTC.

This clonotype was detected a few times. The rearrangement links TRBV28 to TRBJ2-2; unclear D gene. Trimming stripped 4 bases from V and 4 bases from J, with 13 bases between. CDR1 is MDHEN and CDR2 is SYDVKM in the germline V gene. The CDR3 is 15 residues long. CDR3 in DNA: TGTGCCAGCAGTTACGTCAGGCTTGGCACCGGGGAGCTGTTTTTT. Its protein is CASSYVRLGTGELFF.

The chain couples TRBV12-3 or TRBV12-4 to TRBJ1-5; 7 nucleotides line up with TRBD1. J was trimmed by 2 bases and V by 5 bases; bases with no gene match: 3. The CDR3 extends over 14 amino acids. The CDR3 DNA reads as TGTGCCAGCAGTGTTACAGGGGGCAATCAGCCCCAGCATTTT. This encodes CASSVTGGNQPQHF.

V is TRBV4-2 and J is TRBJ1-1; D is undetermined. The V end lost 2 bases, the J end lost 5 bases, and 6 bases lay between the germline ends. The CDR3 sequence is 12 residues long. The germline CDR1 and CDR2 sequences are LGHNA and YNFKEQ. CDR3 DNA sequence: TGTGCCAGCAGCCAATATCGGACTGAAGCTTTCTTT. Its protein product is CASSQYRTEAFF.